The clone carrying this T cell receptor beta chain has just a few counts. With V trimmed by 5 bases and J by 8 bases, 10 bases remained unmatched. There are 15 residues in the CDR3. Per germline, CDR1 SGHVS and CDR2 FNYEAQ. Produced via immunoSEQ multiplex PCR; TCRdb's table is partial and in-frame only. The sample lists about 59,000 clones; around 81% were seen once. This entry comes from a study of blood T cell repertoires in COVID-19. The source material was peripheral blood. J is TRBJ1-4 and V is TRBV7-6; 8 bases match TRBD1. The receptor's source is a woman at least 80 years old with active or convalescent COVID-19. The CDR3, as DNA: TGTGCCAGCAGCGTTGGACAGGGTTCGGTCGAAAAACTGTTTTTT. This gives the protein CASSVGQGSVEKLFF.